These 3 T cell receptor beta chains originate from one sample sequenced in a study of cytomegalovirus exposure and HLA in healthy donors. Use of 60 Vbeta and 13 Jbeta primers characterized the PCR. Repertoires were generated with immunoSEQ multiplex PCR, while TCRdb's copy carries only in-frame clones and drops some. The profile covers about 120,000 clones, with 79% appearing a single time and 2% to 2.5% taken by the ten largest. What was sequenced was PBMCs. The receptors here all came from a man aged 18 to 29 in good health and CMV-seronegative.

This chain joins TRBV2 and TRBJ2-5, with 9 bases matching TRBD1. CDR3 length: 15 residues. CDR1 and CDR2 from the germline V gene are SNHLY and FYNNEI. V lost 4 bases, J lost 5 bases, and 8 bases stayed unmatched. CDR3 bases: TGTGCCAGCAGTGGGGGGGGGACAGGGTTCGAGACCCAGTACTTC. Residues: CASSGGGTGFETQYF.

The rearrangement joins TRBV10-2 to TRBJ2-2; TRBD2 aligns across 10 bases. Germline V gene lookup returns CDR1 WSHSY and CDR2 SAAADI. This CDR3 has 15 residues. V was clipped by 2 bases and J by 3 bases; unmatched bases: 0. CDR3 amino acids: CASSELAGDTGELFF. CDR3 DNA sequence: TGCGCCAGCAGTGAGCTAGCGGGAGACACCGGGGAGCTGTTTTTT.

This clone came up a few times. J is TRBJ1-1 and V is TRBV18; D remains unclear. Germline-derived CDR1 and CDR2 are KGHSH and LQKENI. The CDR3 contains 12 residues. V was clipped by 2 bases and J by 6 bases, with 7 bases between them. CDR3 coding DNA: TGTGCCAGCTCACCAGGCCGTTCTGAAGCTTTCTTT. It translates to CASSPGRSEAFF. The full variable domain, rest sourced from reference TRBV18 and TRBJ1-1, is NAGVMQNPRHLVRRRGQEARLRCSPMKGHSHVYWYRQLPEEGLKFMVYLQKENIIDESGMPKERFSAEFPKEGPSILRIQQVVRGDSAAYFCASSPGRSEAFFGQGTRLTVV.